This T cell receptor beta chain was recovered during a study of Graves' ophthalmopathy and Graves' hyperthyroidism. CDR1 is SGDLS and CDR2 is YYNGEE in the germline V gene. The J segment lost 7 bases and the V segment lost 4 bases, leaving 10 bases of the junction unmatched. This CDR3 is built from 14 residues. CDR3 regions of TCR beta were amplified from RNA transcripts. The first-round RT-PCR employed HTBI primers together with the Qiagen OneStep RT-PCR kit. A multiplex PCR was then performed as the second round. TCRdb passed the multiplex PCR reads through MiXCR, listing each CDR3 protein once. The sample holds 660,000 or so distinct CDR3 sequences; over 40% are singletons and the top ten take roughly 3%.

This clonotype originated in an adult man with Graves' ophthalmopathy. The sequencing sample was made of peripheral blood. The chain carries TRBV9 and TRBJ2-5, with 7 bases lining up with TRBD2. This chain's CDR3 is CASSRTGGEGTQYF. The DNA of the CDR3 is TGTGCCAGCAGCCGCACGGGGGGAGAAGGGACCCAGTACTTC. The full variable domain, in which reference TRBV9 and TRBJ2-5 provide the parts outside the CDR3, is DSGVTQTPKHLITATGQRVTLRCSPRSGDLSVYWYQQSLDQGLQFLIQYYNGEERAKGNILERFSAQQFPDLHSELNLSSLELGDSALYFCASSRTGGEGTQYFGPGTRLLVL.